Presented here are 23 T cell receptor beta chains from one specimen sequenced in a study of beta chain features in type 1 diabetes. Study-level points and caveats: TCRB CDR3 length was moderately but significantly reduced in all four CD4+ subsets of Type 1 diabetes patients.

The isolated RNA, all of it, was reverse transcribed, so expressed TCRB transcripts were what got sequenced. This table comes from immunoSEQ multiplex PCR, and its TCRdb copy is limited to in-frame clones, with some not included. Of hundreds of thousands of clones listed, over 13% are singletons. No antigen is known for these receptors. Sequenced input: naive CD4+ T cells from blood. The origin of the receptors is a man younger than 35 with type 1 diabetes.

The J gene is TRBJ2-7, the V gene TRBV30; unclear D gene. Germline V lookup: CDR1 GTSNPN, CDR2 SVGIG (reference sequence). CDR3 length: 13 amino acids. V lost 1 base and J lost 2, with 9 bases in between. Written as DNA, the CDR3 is TGTGCCTGGAGTGGCCCCGTTACCTACGAGCAGTACTTC. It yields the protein CAWSGPVTYEQYF.

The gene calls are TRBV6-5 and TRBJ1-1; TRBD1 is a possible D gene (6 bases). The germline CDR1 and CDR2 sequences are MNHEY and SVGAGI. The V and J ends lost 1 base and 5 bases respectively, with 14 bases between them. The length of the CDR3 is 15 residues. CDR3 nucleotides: TGTGCCAGCAGTTACTTCTGGCAGGGGAAAACTGAAGCTTTCTTT. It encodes CASSYFWQGKTEAFF.

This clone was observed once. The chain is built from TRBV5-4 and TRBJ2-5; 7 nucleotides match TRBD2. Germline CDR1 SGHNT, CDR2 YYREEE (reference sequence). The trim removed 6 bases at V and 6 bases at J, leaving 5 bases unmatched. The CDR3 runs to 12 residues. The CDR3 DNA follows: TGTGCCAGCATTTGGGAGGGGCAGACCCAGTACTTC. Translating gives CASIWEGQTQYF.

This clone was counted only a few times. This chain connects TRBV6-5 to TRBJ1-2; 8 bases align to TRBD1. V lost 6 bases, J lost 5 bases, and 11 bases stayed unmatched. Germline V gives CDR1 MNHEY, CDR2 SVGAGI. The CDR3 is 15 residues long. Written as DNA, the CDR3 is TGTGCCAGCAGCCGCGGACAGGGCGTACTTTATGGCTACACCTTC. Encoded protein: CASSRGQGVLYGYTF.

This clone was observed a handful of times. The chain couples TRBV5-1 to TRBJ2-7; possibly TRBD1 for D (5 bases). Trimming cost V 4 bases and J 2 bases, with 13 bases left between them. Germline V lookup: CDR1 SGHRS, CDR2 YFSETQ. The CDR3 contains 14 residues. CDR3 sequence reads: CASSLQGIAYEQYF. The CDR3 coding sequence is TGCGCCAGCAGCCTCCAGGGCATAGCCTACGAGCAGTACTTC.

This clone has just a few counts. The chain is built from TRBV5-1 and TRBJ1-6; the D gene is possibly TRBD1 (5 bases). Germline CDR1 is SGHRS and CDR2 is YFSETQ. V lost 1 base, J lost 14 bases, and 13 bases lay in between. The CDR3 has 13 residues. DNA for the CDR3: TGCGCCAGCAGCTTGATGGACACCTTTACCCTCCACTTT. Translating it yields CASSLMDTFTLHF.

The CDR3 region has the DNA TGTGCCTGCCAACTTCTCGGGGCGTCCTACAATGAGCAGTTCTTC. This sequence encodes CACQLLGASYNEQFF. The chain couples TRBV30 to TRBJ2-1; either TRBD1 or TRBD2 may supply D (5 bases each). This CDR3 is 15 amino acids long. CDR1 and CDR2 from the germline V gene are GTSNPN and SVGIG (reference sequence). V lost 6 bases and J lost 1, with 16 bases in between.

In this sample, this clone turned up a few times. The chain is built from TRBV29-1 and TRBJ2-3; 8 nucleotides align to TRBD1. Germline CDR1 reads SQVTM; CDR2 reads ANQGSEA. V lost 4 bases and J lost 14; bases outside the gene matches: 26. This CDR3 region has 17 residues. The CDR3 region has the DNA TGCAGCGTTGGACCAGGAGGGAGACAGGGGTCCTCGTCTTCAGGGTATTTT. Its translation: CSVGPGGRQGSSSSGYF.

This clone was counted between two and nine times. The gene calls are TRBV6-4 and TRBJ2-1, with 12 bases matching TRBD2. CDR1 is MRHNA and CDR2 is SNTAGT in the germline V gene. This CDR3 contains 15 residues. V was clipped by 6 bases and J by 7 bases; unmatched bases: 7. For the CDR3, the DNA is TGTGCCAGCAGCCCGCTAGCGGGGGGGCGTAATGAGCAGTTCTTC. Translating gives CASSPLAGGRNEQFF.

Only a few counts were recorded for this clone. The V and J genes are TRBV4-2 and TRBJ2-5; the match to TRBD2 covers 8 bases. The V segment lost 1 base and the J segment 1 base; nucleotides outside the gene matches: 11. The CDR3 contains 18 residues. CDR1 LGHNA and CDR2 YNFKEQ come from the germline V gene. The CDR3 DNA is TGTGCCAGCAGCCAAGTCGGTGCCAGCGGGGGAATCCAAGAGACCCAGTACTTC. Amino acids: CASSQVGASGGIQETQYF.

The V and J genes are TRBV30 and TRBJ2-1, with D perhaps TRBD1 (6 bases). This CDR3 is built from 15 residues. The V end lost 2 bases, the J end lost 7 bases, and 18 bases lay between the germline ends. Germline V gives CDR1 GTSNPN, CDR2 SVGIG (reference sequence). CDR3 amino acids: CAWSPQGPNRNEQFF. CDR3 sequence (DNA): TGTGCCTGGAGTCCTCAGGGGCCAAATCGGAATGAGCAGTTCTTC.

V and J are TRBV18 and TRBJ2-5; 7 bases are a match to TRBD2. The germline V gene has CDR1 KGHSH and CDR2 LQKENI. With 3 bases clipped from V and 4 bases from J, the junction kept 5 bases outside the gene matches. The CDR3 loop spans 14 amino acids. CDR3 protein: CASSPYLAAETQYF. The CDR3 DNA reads TGTGCCAGCTCACCCTATCTAGCGGCAGAGACCCAGTACTTC.

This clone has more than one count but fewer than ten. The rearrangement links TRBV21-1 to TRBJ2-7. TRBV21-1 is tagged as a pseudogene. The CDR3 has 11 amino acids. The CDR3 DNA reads TGTGCCAGCACCAAATCCTACGAGCAGTACTTC. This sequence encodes CASTKSYEQYF.

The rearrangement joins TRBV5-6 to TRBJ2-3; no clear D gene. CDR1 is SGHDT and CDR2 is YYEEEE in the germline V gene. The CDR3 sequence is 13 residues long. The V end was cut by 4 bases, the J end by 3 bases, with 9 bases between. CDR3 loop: CASSHDRTDTQYF. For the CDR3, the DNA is TGTGCCAGCAGCCACGACCGGACAGATACGCAGTATTTT.

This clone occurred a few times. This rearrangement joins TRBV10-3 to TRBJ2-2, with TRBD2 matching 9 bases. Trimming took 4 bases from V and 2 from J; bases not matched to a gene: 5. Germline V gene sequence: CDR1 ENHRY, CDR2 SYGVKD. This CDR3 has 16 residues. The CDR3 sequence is CAISGNSGSNTGELFF. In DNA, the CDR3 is TGTGCCATCAGTGGTAATAGCGGGAGTAACACCGGGGAGCTGTTTTTT.

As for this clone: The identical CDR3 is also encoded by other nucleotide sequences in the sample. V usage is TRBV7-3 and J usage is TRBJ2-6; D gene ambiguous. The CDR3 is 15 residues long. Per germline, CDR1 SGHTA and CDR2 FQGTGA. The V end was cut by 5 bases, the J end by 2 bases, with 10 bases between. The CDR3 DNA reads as TGTGCCAGCAGCCTCGGCCGGGCTGGGGCCAACGTCCTGACTTTC. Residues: CASSLGRAGANVLTF. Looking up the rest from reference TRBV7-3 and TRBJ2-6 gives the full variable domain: GAGVSQTPSNKVTEKGKYVELRCDPISGHTALYWYRQSLGQGPEFLIYFQGTGAADDSGLPNDRFFAVRPEGSVSTLKIQRTERGDSAVYLCASSLGRAGANVLTFGAGSRLTVL.

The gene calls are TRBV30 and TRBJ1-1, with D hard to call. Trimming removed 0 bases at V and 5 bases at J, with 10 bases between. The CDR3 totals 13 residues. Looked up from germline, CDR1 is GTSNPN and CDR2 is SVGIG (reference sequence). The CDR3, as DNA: TGTGCCTGGAGTGTGATTGGATGGACTGAAGCTTTCTTT. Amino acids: CAWSVIGWTEAFF. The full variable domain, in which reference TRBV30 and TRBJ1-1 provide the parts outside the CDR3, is SQTIHQWPATLVQPVGSPLSLECTVEGTSNPNLYWYRQAAGRGLQLLFYSVGIGQISSEVPQNLSASRPQDRQFILSSKKLLLSDSGFYLCAWSVIGWTEAFFGQGTRLTVV.

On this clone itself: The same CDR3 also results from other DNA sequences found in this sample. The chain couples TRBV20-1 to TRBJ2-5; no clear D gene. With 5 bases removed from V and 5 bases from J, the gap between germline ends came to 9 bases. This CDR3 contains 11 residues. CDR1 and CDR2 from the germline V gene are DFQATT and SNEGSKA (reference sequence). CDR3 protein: CSALGRETQYF. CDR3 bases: TGCAGTGCTTTAGGGCGGGAGACCCAGTACTTC.

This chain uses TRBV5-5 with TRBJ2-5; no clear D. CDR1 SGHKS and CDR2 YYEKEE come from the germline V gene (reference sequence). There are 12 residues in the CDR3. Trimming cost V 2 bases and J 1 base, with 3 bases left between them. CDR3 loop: CASSFGQETQYF. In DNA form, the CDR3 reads TGTGCCAGCAGCTTCGGCCAAGAGACCCAGTACTTC. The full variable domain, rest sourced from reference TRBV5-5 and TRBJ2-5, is DAGVTQSPTHLIKTRGQQVTLRCSPISGHKSVSWYQQVLGQGPQFIFQYYEKEERGRGNFPDRFSARQFPNYSSELNVNALLLGDSALYLCASSFGQETQYFGPGTRLLVL.

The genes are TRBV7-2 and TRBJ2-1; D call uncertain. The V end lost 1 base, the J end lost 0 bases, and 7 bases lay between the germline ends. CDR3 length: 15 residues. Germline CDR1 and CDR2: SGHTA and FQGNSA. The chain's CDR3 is CASSLVSDSYNEQFF. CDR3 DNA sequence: TGTGCCAGCAGCTTAGTCTCAGACTCCTACAATGAGCAGTTCTTC.

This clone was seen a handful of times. The CDR3: CASSIVFRSGANVLTF. CDR3 DNA sequence: TGTGCCAGTAGTATAGTCTTTCGCTCTGGGGCCAACGTCCTGACTTTC. The chain employs TRBV19 and TRBJ2-6; D call uncertain. The CDR3 is 16 residues long. The germline V gene has CDR1 LNHDA and CDR2 SQIVND (reference sequence). Trimming removed 1 base at V and 0 bases at J, with 7 bases between.

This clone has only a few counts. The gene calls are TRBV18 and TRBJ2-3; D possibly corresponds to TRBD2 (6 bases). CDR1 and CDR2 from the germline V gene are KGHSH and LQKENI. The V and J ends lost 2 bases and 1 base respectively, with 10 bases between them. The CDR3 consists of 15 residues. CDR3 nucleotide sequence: TGTGCCAGCTCACCAGGAGGGCCGGGCACAGATACGCAGTATTTT. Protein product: CASSPGGPGTDTQYF.

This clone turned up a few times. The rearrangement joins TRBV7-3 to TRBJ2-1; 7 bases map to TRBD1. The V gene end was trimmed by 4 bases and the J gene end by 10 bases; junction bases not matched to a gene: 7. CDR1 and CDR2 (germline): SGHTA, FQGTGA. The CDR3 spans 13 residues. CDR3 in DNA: TGTGCCAGCAGCTCGACAGGGCTAAGGGAGCAGTTCTTC. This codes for CASSSTGLREQFF.